The 9 T cell receptor beta chains reported below all come from one sample, sequenced in a study of cytomegalovirus exposure and HLA in healthy donors. PCR was performed using 60 Vbeta and 13 Jbeta primers. Profiling relied on immunoSEQ multiplex PCR, and the TCRdb table lists in-frame clones only, not all of them. Seen here are about 170,000 clones, 80% to 90% observed once, and the top ten hold around 0.8%. Source material: PBMCs. The receptors were sampled from a woman under 30 in good health and CMV-seronegative.

This chain links TRBV5-4 with TRBJ2-7; TRBD1 agrees at 7 bases. Germline loops: CDR1 SGHNT, CDR2 YYREEE (reference sequence). J gave up 4 bases and V 3 bases, and 10 bases lay outside the gene matches. The CDR3 has 15 residues. The CDR3 DNA sequence: TGTGCCAGCAGCTCCCCAGGGGGTTTAGGGTACGAGCAGTACTTC. As protein: CASSSPGGLGYEQYF.

The chain recombines TRBV5-6 with TRBJ2-4; D might be TRBD2 (5 bases). Germline values: CDR1 SGHDT, CDR2 YYEEEE. The CDR3 has 15 amino acids. V was trimmed by 6 bases and J by 6 bases, leaving 19 bases between them. DNA of the CDR3: TGTGCCAGCACCCGGTACCTGGACTCCGGAAACATTCAGTACTTC. Encoded protein: CASTRYLDSGNIQYF.

The chain uses TRBV7-9 and TRBJ2-5, with 9 bases lining up with TRBD1. The germline V gene has CDR1 SEHNR and CDR2 FQNEAQ (reference sequence). J lost 4 bases, V lost 1 base, and 4 bases had no gene match. The CDR3 runs 15 residues. Written as DNA, the CDR3 is TGTGCCAGCAGCTTAGGACAGGGGGTCCGAGAGACCCAGTACTTC. It specifies CASSLGQGVRETQYF.

CDR3 sequence reads: CASSLVAGDYTF. In nucleotides, the CDR3 is TGTGCCAGCAGCTTGGTGGCGGGTGACTACACCTTC. This chain joins TRBV5-6 and TRBJ1-2, with D unresolved. Germline assignment: CDR1 SGHDT and CDR2 YYEEEE. Deletions cut 0 bases from V and 10 bases from J, with 10 bases between. The CDR3 totals 12 residues. Drawing the rest from reference TRBV5-6 and TRBJ1-2, the complete variable domain is DAGVTQSPTHLIKTRGQQVTLRCSPKSGHDTVSWYQQALGQGPQFIFQYYEEEERQRGNFPDRFSGHQFPNYSSELNVNALLLGDSALYLCASSLVAGDYTFGSGTRLTVV.

This chain uses TRBV6-5 with TRBJ2-2, with 7 positions matching TRBD1. Germline V lookup: CDR1 MNHEY, CDR2 SVGAGI. The CDR3 is 14 residues long. The trim removed 4 bases at V and 8 bases at J, leaving 7 bases unmatched. CDR3 sequence: CASSLTGNSGELFF. CDR3 sequence (DNA): TGTGCCAGCAGTTTGACAGGGAATAGTGGGGAGCTGTTTTTT.

The genes are TRBV28 and TRBJ2-7; maybe TRBD1 (6 bases). The CDR3 totals 15 residues. Germline V gene sequence: CDR1 MDHEN, CDR2 SYDVKM. Trimming took 7 bases from V and 0 from J, leaving 16 bases between them. The DNA of the CDR3 is TGTGCCAGCATCCTTACAGGGAATGGCTCCTACGAGCAGTACTTC. Its protein product is CASILTGNGSYEQYF.

The J gene is TRBJ1-3, the V gene TRBV28, with D possibly being TRBD1 (6 bases). CDR1 and CDR2 from the germline V gene are MDHEN and SYDVKM. With 8 bases removed from V and 4 bases from J, the gap between germline ends came to 18 bases. CDR3 length equals 15 residues. CDR3 nucleotides: TGTGCCAGCTCCCTCCGGGGGGCGCCCGGAAACACCATATATTTT. Translated, it gives CASSLRGAPGNTIYF.

For the CDR3, the DNA is TGTGCCAGCAGTTACTCGAGCGGGAGCTCCTACAATGAGCAGTTCTTC. Residues: CASSYSSGSSYNEQFF. This sequence joins TRBV6-6 and TRBJ2-1, with 8 bases identical to TRBD2. Germline CDR1 and CDR2: MNHNY and SVGAGI (reference sequence). This CDR3 comprises 16 residues. After removal of 0 bases from V and 0 bases from J, the junction contained 1 base not matched to a gene.

The chain combines TRBV5-1 with TRBJ1-2; weak D call: TRBD1 (5 bases). CDR3 length equals 16 residues. With 4 bases removed from V and 5 bases from J, the gap between germline ends came to 21 bases. Germline-derived CDR1 and CDR2 are SGHRS and YFSETQ. Here the CDR3 DNA reads TGCGCCAGCAGCCCCTCGGTGGGGGGGAGTTCTTATGGCTACACCTTC. Amino acids: CASSPSVGGSSYGYTF.